This T cell receptor (beta chain) was sequenced in a study of cytomegalovirus exposure and HLA in healthy donors. Study results and limitations: CMV serostatus stood as the only immune exposure information on hand.

Amplification used 60 Vbeta primers and 13 Jbeta primers. Sequencing used immunoSEQ multiplex PCR; TCRdb keeps in-frame clones, though not all of them. The table has 200,000 or so clones, 82% seen once. About this clone: The antigen remains undetermined.

The germline V gene has CDR1 ENHRY and CDR2 SYGVKD. J was trimmed by 0 bases and V by 10 bases; bases with no gene match: 2. The CDR3 is made up of 14 amino acids. The donors, nominally healthy at sampling, likely had unrecorded immune exposures. The sequenced sample was PBMCs. The sequence was collected from a boy between 2 and 10 years old in good health and CMV-seronegative. The chain employs TRBV10-3 and TRBJ2-3; 12 bases line up with TRBD2. CDR3 sequence (DNA): TGTGCCACCGGGACTAGCGGGAGCACAGATACGCAGTATTTT. Encoded protein: CATGTSGSTDTQYF.